This T cell receptor (beta chain) was found in a study of Tregs in tolerant kidney transplant recipients. Regarding the study as a whole: Biological reproducibility was not directly addressed in this study. Validation in larger populations is needed because few patients were studied. The most relevant donor-specific Treg TCRbeta repertoire apparently came from expansion with activated donor B cells.

To note about this clone: Antigen: not known.

The CDR3 has 14 amino acids. The V gene's germline CDR1 is SGHTS and CDR2 YDEGEE. The V gene end was trimmed by 1 base and the J gene end by 7 bases; junction bases not matched to a gene: 3. Sequencing used immunoSEQ multiplex PCR; TCRdb keeps in-frame clones, though not all of them. The sample consists of about 240,000 clones, approximately 84% of them appearing once. The sequence was obtained from a human donor in good health. Material: CD4+ T cells from blood. The chain has TRBV5-8 and TRBJ1-4, with 8 bases that match TRBD1. CDR3 in amino acids: CASSLPGGFEKLFF. Here the CDR3 DNA reads TGTGCCAGCAGCTTGCCAGGGGGCTTTGAAAAACTGTTTTTT.